These 17 T cell receptor beta chains share one sample of origin, sequenced in a study of blood T cell repertoires in COVID-19. The table came from immunoSEQ multiplex PCR; TCRdb's copy has only in-frame clones and leaves some out. Among roughly 43,000 clones listed, about nine tenths were seen once. Input material: peripheral blood. The receptors were sampled from a human donor in a cohort sampled during active COVID-19.

The chain uses TRBV25-1 and TRBJ1-5, with TRBD1 matching 7 bases. CDR1 and CDR2 from the germline V gene are MGHDK and SYGVNS. This CDR3 comprises 14 residues. V lost 2 bases to trimming and J lost 6 bases; unmatched junction nucleotides: 4. The CDR3 region is CASSETGAGQPQHF. The CDR3, as DNA: TGTGCCAGCAGTGAAACAGGGGCGGGTCAGCCCCAGCATTTT.

The chain recombines TRBV2 with TRBJ2-7, with TRBD1 matching over 7 bases. The length of the CDR3 is 14 residues. Germline lookup yields CDR1 SNHLY and CDR2 FYNNEI. With 4 bases clipped from V and 4 bases from J, the junction kept 7 bases outside the gene matches. This CDR3 is CASSARGISYEQYF. CDR3 bases: TGTGCCAGCAGTGCCAGGGGGATATCTTACGAGCAGTACTTC.

The chain employs TRBV6-5 and TRBJ1-5; 10 bases match TRBD1. The CDR3 runs to 15 residues. After removal of 6 bases from V and 2 bases from J, the junction contained 4 bases not matched to a gene. The germline V gene encodes CDR1 MNHEY and CDR2 SVGAGI. As DNA, the CDR3 is TGTGCCAGCAGGGGGACAGGGGCCGGCAATCAGCCCCAGCATTTT. This translates into CASRGTGAGNQPQHF.

The chain links TRBV5-1 to TRBJ1-5, with TRBD1 as a possible D gene (5 bases). This CDR3 is built from 13 residues. The V and J ends lost 4 bases and 5 bases respectively, with 10 bases between them. Germline V gene data show CDR1 as SGHRS and CDR2 as YFSETQ. The CDR3 sequence: CASSAGVDQPQHF. The CDR3 DNA follows: TGCGCCAGCAGCGCGGGGGTGGATCAGCCCCAGCATTTT.

The chain uses TRBV6-1 and TRBJ2-7, with TRBD1 as a possible D gene (6 bases). The CDR3 consists of 15 residues. Germline CDR1 reads MNHNS; CDR2 reads SASEGT. The V and J ends lost 2 bases and 1 base respectively, with 12 bases between them. The CDR3 protein is CASSEQPTGSYEQYF. CDR3 DNA sequence: TGTGCCAGCAGTGAACAGCCCACAGGGTCCTACGAGCAGTACTTC.

The rearrangement joins TRBV24-1 to TRBJ2-5; D is perhaps TRBD2 (6 bases). The V end was cut by 4 bases, the J end by 2 bases, with 10 bases between. The CDR3 spans 14 residues. Germline values: CDR1 KGHDR, CDR2 SFDVKD. CDR3 sequence (DNA): TGTGCCACCAGTGACGGCCGGGAGCAAGAGACCCAGTACTTC. It codes for CATSDGREQETQYF.

Written as DNA, the CDR3 is TGTGCCTGGAGTGAACAGGGGAGCCAGCCCCAGCATTTT. It translates to CAWSEQGSQPQHF. This chain uses TRBV30 with TRBJ1-5; 7 bases agree with TRBD1. The CDR3 covers 13 residues. Trimming at V came to 1 base and at J to 7 bases, leaving 4 bases not matched to a gene. Germline V gene lookup returns CDR1 GTSNPN and CDR2 SVGIG (reference sequence).

The chain is built from TRBV19 and TRBJ2-7; 11 nucleotides line up with TRBD1. The CDR3 covers 13 residues. Losses at the gene ends were 6 bases for V and 4 bases for J; bases not matched to a gene: 2. Germline CDR1 LNHDA, CDR2 SQIVND (reference sequence). CDR3 DNA sequence: TGTGCCAGTAGGGACAGGGGGCTTTACGAGCAGTACTTC. It encodes CASRDRGLYEQYF.

This sequence joins TRBV4-1 and TRBJ2-5; 8 positions match TRBD2. V lost 1 base to trimming and J lost 1 base; unmatched junction nucleotides: 2. The CDR3 runs 15 residues. The V gene's germline CDR1 is MGHRA and CDR2 YSYEKL. The chain's CDR3 is CASSQGAGVQETQYF. CDR3 DNA: TGCGCCAGCAGCCAAGGAGCGGGGGTCCAAGAGACCCAGTACTTC.

CDR3 region: CASSFGTGFYEQYF. The CDR3 DNA sequence: TGTGCCAGCAGCTTCGGAACAGGGTTCTACGAGCAGTACTTC. V gene TRBV5-4 combines with J gene TRBJ2-7, with a possible D match to TRBD1 (6 bases). V lost 2 bases to trimming and J lost 3 bases, with 12 bases between them. The CDR3 totals 14 residues. The germline V gene encodes CDR1 SGHNT and CDR2 YYREEE (reference sequence).

This chain connects TRBV11-2 to TRBJ2-5, with D possibly being TRBD2 (6 bases). CDR1 and CDR2 (germline): SGHAT, FQNNGV. CDR3 length: 15 amino acids. The V end lost 2 bases, the J end lost 4 bases, and 14 bases lay between the germline ends. As DNA, the CDR3 is TGTGCCAGCAGCTTATATGGCCGGGGGACAGAGACCCAGTACTTC. Translating gives CASSLYGRGTETQYF.

This rearrangement joins TRBV5-4 to TRBJ2-3; TRBD2 aligns across 16 bases. Trimming removed 0 bases from V and 1 base from J; junction bases left unmatched: 5. Germline CDR1 is SGHNT and CDR2 is YYREEE (reference sequence). The CDR3 is 19 amino acids. This CDR3 reads CASSLAGTSGGAGTDTQYF. CDR3 nucleotide sequence: TGTGCCAGCAGCTTGGCCGGGACTAGCGGGGGGGCCGGCACAGATACGCAGTATTTT. The full variable domain, with the rest looked up from reference TRBV5-4 and TRBJ2-3, is ETGVTQSPTHLIKTRGQQVTLRCSSQSGHNTVSWYQQALGQGPQFIFQYYREEENGRGNFPPRFSGLQFPNYSSELNVNALELDDSALYLCASSLAGTSGGAGTDTQYFGPGTRLTVL.

This clone was recorded once. CDR3 nucleotide sequence: TGTGCCAGCAGTTTATTGGGGGAGGGCACTGAAGCTTTCTTT. It yields the protein CASSLLGEGTEAFF. The chain links TRBV27 to TRBJ1-1; possible D gene TRBD1, 5 bases. Germline V lookup: CDR1 MNHEY, CDR2 SMNVEV (reference sequence). The length of the CDR3 is 14 residues. V was trimmed by 1 base and J by 4 bases, leaving 10 bases between them.

The V call is TRBV10-3, the J call TRBJ2-3; the match to TRBD2 covers 14 bases. The CDR3 contains 15 residues. The ends lost 6 bases at V and 2 bases at J; junction bases unmatched: 1. Germline V gene data show CDR1 as ENHRY and CDR2 as SYGVKD. The CDR3 DNA is TGTGCCATCAGGACTAGCGGGGGGGCCACAGATACGCAGTATTTT. Translating it yields CAIRTSGGATDTQYF.

The CDR3 loop reads CASSWRRTGPNQPQHF. CDR3 DNA: TGTGCCAGCAGCTGGCGACGGACAGGGCCCAATCAGCCCCAGCATTTT. This chain connects TRBV5-8 to TRBJ1-5, with 8 bases aligning to TRBD1. CDR3 length equals 16 residues. Trimming cost V 3 bases and J 3 bases; bases outside gene matches: 8. Germline CDR1 SGHTS, CDR2 YDEGEE.

The chain links TRBV15 to TRBJ1-4, with D perhaps matching TRBD1 (5 bases). The germline V gene encodes CDR1 LNHNV and CDR2 YYDKDF (reference sequence). The V end lost 0 bases, the J end lost 4 bases, and 9 bases lay between the germline ends. This CDR3 has 15 residues. CDR3 sequence: CATSRDDRYNEKLFF. CDR3 sequence (DNA): TGTGCCACCAGCAGAGATGACAGATATAATGAAAAACTGTTTTTT.

The V and J genes are TRBV18 and TRBJ2-5; no reliable D call. This CDR3 is 15 amino acids long. The ends were cut back, 2 bases at V and 1 base at J, with 11 bases in the middle. CDR1 is KGHSH and CDR2 is LQKENI in the germline V gene. CDR3 amino acids: CASSPEVGFQETQYF. CDR3 in DNA: TGTGCCAGCTCACCAGAGGTTGGCTTCCAAGAGACCCAGTACTTC.